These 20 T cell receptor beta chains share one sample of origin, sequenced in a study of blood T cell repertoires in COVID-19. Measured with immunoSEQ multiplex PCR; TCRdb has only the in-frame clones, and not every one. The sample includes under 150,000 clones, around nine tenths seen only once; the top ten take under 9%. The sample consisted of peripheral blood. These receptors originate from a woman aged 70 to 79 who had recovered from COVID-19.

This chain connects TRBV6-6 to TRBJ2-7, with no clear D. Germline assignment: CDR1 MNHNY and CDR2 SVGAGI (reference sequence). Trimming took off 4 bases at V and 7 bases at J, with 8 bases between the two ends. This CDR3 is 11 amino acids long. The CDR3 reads CASSSVREQYF. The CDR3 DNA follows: TGTGCCAGCAGTTCAGTTCGAGAGCAGTACTTC.

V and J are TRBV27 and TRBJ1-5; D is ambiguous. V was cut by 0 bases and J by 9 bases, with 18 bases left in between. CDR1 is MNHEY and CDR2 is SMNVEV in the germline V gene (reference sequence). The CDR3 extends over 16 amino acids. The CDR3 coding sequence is TGTGCCAGCAGTTTATCAGCGGGGTCCCTCTTTTGGCCCCAGCATTTT. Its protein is CASSLSAGSLFWPQHF.

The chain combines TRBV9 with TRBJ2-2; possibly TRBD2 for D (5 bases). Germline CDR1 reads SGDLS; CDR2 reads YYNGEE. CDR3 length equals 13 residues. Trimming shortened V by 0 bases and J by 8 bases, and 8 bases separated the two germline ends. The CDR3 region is CASSVVREGELFF. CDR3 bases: TGTGCCAGCAGCGTAGTGAGGGAAGGGGAGCTGTTTTTT.

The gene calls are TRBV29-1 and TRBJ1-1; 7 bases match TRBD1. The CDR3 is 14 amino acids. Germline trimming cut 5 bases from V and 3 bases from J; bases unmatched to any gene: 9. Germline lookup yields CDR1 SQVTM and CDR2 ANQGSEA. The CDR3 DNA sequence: TGCAGCGTTCGCGTACAGGGGACTTACACTGAAGCTTTCTTT. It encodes CSVRVQGTYTEAFF.

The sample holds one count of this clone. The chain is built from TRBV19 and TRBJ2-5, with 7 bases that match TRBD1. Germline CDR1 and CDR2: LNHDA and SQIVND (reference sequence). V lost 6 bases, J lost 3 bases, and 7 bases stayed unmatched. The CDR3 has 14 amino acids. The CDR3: CASSRNTGEETQYF. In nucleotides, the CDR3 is TGTGCCAGTAGCCGGAATACAGGGGAAGAGACCCAGTACTTC.

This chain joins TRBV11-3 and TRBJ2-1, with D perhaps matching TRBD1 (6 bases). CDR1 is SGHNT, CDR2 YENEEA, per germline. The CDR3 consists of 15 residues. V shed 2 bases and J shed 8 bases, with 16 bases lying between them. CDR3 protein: CASSLSPLPGDEQFF. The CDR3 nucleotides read TGTGCCAGCAGCTTAAGTCCTCTCCCAGGGGATGAGCAGTTCTTC.

The CDR3 reads CASSPPSTDTQYF. The CDR3 DNA sequence: TGCGCCAGCAGCCCTCCCTCCACAGATACGCAGTATTTT. The chain carries TRBV5-1 and TRBJ2-3; D not certain. Trimming took off 4 bases at V and 2 bases at J, with 8 bases between the two ends. The CDR3 runs to 13 residues. CDR1 is SGHRS, CDR2 YFSETQ, per germline.

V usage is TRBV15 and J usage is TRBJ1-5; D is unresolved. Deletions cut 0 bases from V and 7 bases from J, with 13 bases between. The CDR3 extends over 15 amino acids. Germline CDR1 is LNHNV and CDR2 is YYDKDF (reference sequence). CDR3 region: CATSRDWEGGQPQHF. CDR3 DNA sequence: TGTGCCACCAGCAGAGATTGGGAAGGAGGCCAGCCCCAGCATTTT.

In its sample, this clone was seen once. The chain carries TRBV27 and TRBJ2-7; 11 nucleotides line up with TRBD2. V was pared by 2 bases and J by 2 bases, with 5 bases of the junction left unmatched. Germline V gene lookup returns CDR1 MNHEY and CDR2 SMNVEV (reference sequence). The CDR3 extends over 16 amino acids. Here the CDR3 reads CASSLGLAGLPYEQYF. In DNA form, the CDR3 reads TGTGCCAGCAGTTTAGGACTAGCGGGTCTCCCCTACGAGCAGTACTTC.

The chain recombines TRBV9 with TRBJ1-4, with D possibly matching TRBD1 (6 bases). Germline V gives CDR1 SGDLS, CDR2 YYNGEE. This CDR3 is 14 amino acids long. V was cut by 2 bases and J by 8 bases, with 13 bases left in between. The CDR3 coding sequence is TGTGCCAGCAGCGTTACAGGGACCGTCGAAAAACTGTTTTTT. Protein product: CASSVTGTVEKLFF.

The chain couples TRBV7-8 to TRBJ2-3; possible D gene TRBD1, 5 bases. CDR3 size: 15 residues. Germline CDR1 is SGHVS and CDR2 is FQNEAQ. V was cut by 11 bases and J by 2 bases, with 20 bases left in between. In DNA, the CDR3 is TGTGCCGCCAGCATCCAAGGGGCGATCACAGATACGCAGTATTTT. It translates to CAASIQGAITDTQYF.

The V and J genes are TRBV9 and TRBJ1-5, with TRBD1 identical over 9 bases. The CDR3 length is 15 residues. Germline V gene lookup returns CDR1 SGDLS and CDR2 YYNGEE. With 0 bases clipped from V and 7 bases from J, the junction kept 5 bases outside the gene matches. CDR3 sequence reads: CASSVGGGQGQPQHF. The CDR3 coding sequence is TGTGCCAGCAGCGTAGGAGGGGGACAGGGCCAGCCCCAGCATTTT.

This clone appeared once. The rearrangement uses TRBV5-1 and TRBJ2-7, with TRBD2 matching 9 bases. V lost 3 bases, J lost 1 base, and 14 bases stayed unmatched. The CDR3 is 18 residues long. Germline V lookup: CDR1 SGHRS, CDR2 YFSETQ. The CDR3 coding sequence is TGCGCCAGCAGCTACTTGACTAGCGGTATTAGGGGGTCCTACGAGCAGTACTTC. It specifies CASSYLTSGIRGSYEQYF. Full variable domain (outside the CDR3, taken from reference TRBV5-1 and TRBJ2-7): KAGVTQTPRYLIKTRGQQVTLSCSPISGHRSVSWYQQTPGQGLQFLFEYFSETQRNKGNFPGRFSGRQFSNSRSEMNVSTLELGDSALYLCASSYLTSGIRGSYEQYFGPGTRLTVT.

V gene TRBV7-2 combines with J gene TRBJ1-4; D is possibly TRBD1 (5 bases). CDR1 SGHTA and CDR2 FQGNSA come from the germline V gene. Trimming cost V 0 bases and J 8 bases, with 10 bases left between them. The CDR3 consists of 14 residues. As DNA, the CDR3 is TGTGCCAGCAGCTTAGCCCAGGGATTCGAAAAACTGTTTTTT. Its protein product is CASSLAQGFEKLFF.

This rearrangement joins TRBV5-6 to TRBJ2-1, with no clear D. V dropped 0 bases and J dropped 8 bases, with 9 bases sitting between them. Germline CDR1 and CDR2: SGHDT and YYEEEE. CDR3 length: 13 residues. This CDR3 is CASSLGPRDEQFF. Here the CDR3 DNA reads TGTGCCAGCAGCTTGGGACCACGGGATGAGCAGTTCTTC.

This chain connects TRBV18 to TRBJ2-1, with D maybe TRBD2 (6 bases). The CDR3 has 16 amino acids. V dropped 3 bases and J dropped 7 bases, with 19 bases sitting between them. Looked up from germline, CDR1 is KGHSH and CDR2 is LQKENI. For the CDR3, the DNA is TGTGCCAGCTCACCCCCGGTGGTGGGACTGGTAAATGAGCAGTTCTTC. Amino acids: CASSPPVVGLVNEQFF.

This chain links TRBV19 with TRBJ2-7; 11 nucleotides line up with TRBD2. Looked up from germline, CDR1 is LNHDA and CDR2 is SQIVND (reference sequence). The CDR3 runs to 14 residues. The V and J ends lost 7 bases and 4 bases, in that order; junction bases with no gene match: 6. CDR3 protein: CASNSGRAGYEQYF. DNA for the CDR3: TGTGCCAGTAATAGCGGGAGGGCCGGGTACGAGCAGTACTTC.

CDR3 DNA: TGTGCCTGGAGTACAGGGGGTAATTCACCCCTCCACTTT. As protein: CAWSTGGNSPLHF. The chain carries TRBV30 and TRBJ1-6; 8 bases are shared with TRBD1. This CDR3 is 13 amino acids long. V gave up 2 bases and J gave up 6 bases; unmatched junction bases: 0. CDR1 is GTSNPN, CDR2 SVGIG, per germline (reference sequence).

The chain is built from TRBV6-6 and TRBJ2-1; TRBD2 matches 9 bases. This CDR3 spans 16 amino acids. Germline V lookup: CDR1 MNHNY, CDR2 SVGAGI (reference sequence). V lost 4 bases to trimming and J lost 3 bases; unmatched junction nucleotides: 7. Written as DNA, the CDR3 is TGTGCCAGCAGTTCCACCGGGACTAGCCACTACAATGAGCAGTTCTTC. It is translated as CASSSTGTSHYNEQFF.

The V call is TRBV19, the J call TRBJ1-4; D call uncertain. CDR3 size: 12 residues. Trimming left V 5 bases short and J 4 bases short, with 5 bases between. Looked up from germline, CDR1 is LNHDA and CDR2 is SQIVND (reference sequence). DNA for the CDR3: TGTGCCAGTAGTCGGTTTAATGAAAAACTGTTTTTT. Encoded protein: CASSRFNEKLFF. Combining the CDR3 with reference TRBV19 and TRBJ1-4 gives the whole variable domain DGGITQSPKYLFRKEGQNVTLSCEQNLNHDAMYWYRQDPGQGLRLIYYSQIVNDFQKGDIAEGYSVSREKKESFPLTVTSAQKNPTAFYLCASSRFNEKLFFGSGTQLSVL.